The T cell receptor beta chain under discussion was sequenced for a study of shared clonotypes between healthy human individuals (dated by TCRdb to 2019 to 2021). Background for the entire study: The cohort included a few men and a couple of women between 18 and 49 years of age. For each donor, three plates each were used for CD4 naive and CD4 memory, two plates were used for CD8 naive, and one plate was used for CD8 memory. The study deeply sequenced blood TCR repertoires of about 5 healthy adults to estimate repertoire size and the extent of clonotype sharing between individuals. To increase sequencing depth and limit assay-specific biases, different laboratories used diverse techniques to prepare libraries and sequence TCR repertoires. Between about 0.94 and 10 billion PBMCs per donor were obtained by leukapheresis.

Looking up the germline V gene (reference sequence) yields CDR1 SEHNR and CDR2 FQNEAQ. The cysteine opens and the phenylalanine closes a CDR3 of 15 amino acids. The retained sequence is limited to the CDR3, 45 bases, with the frame set at the first base. Donors were healthy HIV-negative adults with no recently reported acute infections or vaccinations. Every donor was a Caucasian adult living in Nashville, Tennessee, USA. Magnetic negative selection was used to enrich CD4+ T cells, after which naive cells were positively selected on CD45RA and the negative fraction became the memory subset. Blood was collected by leukapheresis, and PBMCs were isolated by Ficoll-Histopaque density gradient centrifugation and then cryopreserved in liquid nitrogen vapor phase. Purity and quantity of every magnetically sorted T cell population were checked by analytical flow cytometry. Genomic DNA was isolated from every sorted fraction and measured by UV absorbance on a Nanodrop 2000c.

The study at large found these results: Even with the large sequencing depth, rarefaction of the sorted-subset datasets indicated that sequencing was incomplete. Pairwise subsampling indicated that sequencing depth was expected to affect the degree of clonotype sharing among donors. Because the study included only a small number of donors, the genetic and exposure-history diversity represented was limited. Larger estimated clonotype richness was generally found for naive subsets than for memory subsets. Only blood was sampled, and tissue TCR repertoires likely differ from those in blood. Clonotypes shared by all four sorted-subset donors showed higher generation probabilities than non-shared clonotypes. When a handful of donors were compared, the shared fraction of clonotypes was about 5.4% for naive CD4, roughly 3.3% for naive CD8, roughly 2.3% for memory CD4, and roughly 0.43% for memory CD8.

This clone was observed many times. It lacks a known antigen. One end of the junction fails to match germline, which may point to a read error. Using the deep immunoSEQ assay, TCR CDR3 regions were amplified from genomic DNA by multiplex PCR. Genomic DNA extracted from each cell subset was distributed evenly over all wells of several immunoSEQ 96-well plates, and each plate served as one replicate. For sorted subsets, each replicate PCR was loaded with roughly 190 ng genomic DNA, equivalent to some 27,000 T cell genomes. The purified libraries were quantified using a Qubit 3.0 fluorometer, sized with a Bioanalyzer 2100, and then quantified again using the KAPA Library Quantification kit. Every immunoSEQ 96-well plate was sequenced on a separate single-read 150-cycle Illumina NextSeq 550 flow cell. Under the source paper's analysis protocol: Because the immunoSEQ output held only junctional sequences and lacked quality scores, the filtering could not match the filtering applied to full-length reads. Sequences were annotated with PyIR, a Python wrapper for IgBLAST v1.9, and V/J genes and CDR3 were assigned using IMGT germline references. Any read was removed if the V/J assignment was weak (E-value above 1e-6), the CDR3 was missing, or the read contained stop codons, out-of-frame junctions, or ambiguous translated residues. V3J clonotypes were defined as sequences sharing an identical inferred V gene, J gene, and CDR3 amino acid sequence. To compute the percentage overlap between repertoires, the number of shared unique clonotypes was divided by the size of the smaller repertoire. Richness of each repertoire was evaluated using RTK rarefaction, the Chao1 estimator, and Recon v2.1 estimates of unobserved clonotypes. OLGA was used to compute generation probabilities for all TCRbeta clonotypes that the gDNA method yielded from a handful of donors. The table comes from immuneACCESS by way of TCRdb, which keeps in-frame sequences with V and J called. Part of the clones is missing from these tables; in studies checked, under half for an unresolved V gene and the rest for unknown reasons. V and J calls and clone size are copied from that table; D and trimming were computed from the DNA. In this sample the table shows around 330,000 clones, over 65% of which occur a single time. The ten most abundant clones make up 10% of the sample.

The sequence joins TRBV7-9 to TRBJ2-3; the D gene lacks a confident call. The source of this sequence is a man aged 25-40 years in good health. Material: memory CD4+ T cells sorted from blood. This sample's cell subset or site label indicates: CD45RA-negative fraction. The DNA sequence follows: TGTGCCAGCAGCTTAGTGCGGTCTTCCACAGAGACGCAGTATTTT. It specifies CASSLVRSSTETQYF.